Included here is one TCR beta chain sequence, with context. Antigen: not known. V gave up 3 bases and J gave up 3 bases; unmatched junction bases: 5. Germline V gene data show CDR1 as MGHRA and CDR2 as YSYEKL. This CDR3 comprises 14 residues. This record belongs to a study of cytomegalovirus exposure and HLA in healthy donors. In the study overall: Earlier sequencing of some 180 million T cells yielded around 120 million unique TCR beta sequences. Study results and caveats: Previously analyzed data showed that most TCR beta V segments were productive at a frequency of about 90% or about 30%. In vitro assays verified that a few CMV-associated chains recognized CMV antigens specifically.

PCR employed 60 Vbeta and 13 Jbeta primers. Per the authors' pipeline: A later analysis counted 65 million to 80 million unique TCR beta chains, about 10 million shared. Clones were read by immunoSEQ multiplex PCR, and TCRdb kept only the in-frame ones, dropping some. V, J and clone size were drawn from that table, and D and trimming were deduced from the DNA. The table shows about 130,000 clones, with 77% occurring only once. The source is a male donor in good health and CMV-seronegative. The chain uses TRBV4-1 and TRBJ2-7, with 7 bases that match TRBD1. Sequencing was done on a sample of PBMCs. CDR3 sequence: CASSQLQGRYEQYF. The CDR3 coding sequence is TGCGCCAGCAGCCAGTTACAGGGGCGCTACGAGCAGTACTTC.